This T cell receptor beta chain was profiled in a study of vaccination effects on CD4 cells after COVID-19. Study overall: Vaccination of participants consisted of two doses of either the BNT162b2 or mRNA-1273 vaccine. Every well housed two million PBMC, which grew in culture alongside around 9.9 IU/ml IL-2 and around 9.4 ug/ml peptides. Study results and limitations: Marked clonal contraction was seen in infection- and vaccine-induced clones late after vaccination.

This clone appeared a few times. The target antigen is unknown. Upon completion of more than eight days in culture, CD4+ T cells were isolated. Trimming pared 3 bases from V and 7 bases from J, leaving 10 bases between. The CDR3 has 12 residues. Per germline, CDR1 SGHRS and CDR2 YFSETQ. Clones were sequenced by immunoSEQ multiplex PCR, and TCRdb holds only the in-frame ones, with some missing. Of roughly 48,000 clones in the sample, approximately 70% are singletons; the top ten hold nearly 5.5%. The V call is TRBV5-1, the J call TRBJ1-2; D uncertain. The receptor was derived from a human donor who received a COVID-19 vaccine. The starting material was CD4+ T cells from PBMCs cultured without peptide, obtained before COVID-19 vaccination. CDR3 sequence (DNA): TGCGCCAGCAGCTCTGAGGTCGGTGGCTACACCTTC. Amino acid sequence: CASSSEVGGYTF.